This TCR beta chain stems from a study of OX40 agonist ivuxolimab in advanced cancers. About the research overall: Mean age 60 years, range about 23 to 80; 82.7% male.

The cohort excluded patients with autoimmune disease history or systemic immunosuppression. Blood draws occurred at baseline, cycle 4 day 1, and cycle 7 day 1. Profiling relied on immunoSEQ multiplex PCR, and the TCRdb table lists in-frame clones only, not all of them. This sample has 70,000 or so clones; 80% to 90% occur once, and the top ten carry around 1%. The input for sequencing was CD4+ or CD8+ T cells sorted from blood, taken in a trial of the OX40 agonist ivuxolimab. The sequence came from an adult with an advanced solid tumor such as melanoma, head and neck, liver or kidney cancer.

The CDR3 sequence: CASSWGGGGQETQYF. CDR3 in DNA: TGTGCCAGCAGCTGGGGAGGAGGGGGACAAGAGACCCAGTACTTC. The V and J genes are TRBV7-3 and TRBJ2-5; D assignment may be TRBD1 or TRBD2 (6 bases each). This CDR3 is 15 amino acids long. Germline values: CDR1 SGHTA, CDR2 FQGTGA. V was cut by 4 bases and J by 2 bases, with 14 bases left in between.